A single T cell receptor beta chain is shown here with its context. Its specific antigen is unknown. Per-base quality was not reported, and no clone a single base away is much larger than it. The data stem from a study of blood T cell repertoires in COVID-19 (TCRdb year 2020). A note on the overall study: Samples covering the acute and convalescent phases of COVID-19 were provided by collaborators in the United States, Italy and Spain. The prospective study material was composed of cDNA or gDNA derived from T cells, B-cell-depleted T cells, or PBMCs. Subjects who had been exposed to COVID-19, were actively infected with it, or had recovered from it provided the deeply sampled blood TCRbeta repertoires that made up the dataset. The repertoires were released in a freely available public database meant as a resource for research on the immune response to SARS-CoV-2. Samples came from the ongoing ImmuneRACE study (first 160 participants) plus 1,254 subjects from 6 global collaborators. Sample metadata almost always included a de-identified subject ID, COVID-19 status, age in years and sex. Where available, HLA class I and class II types were taken from metadata supplied by the sample provider and were not determined by assay-based typing. Study-level results and caveats: The amount of clinical and demographic metadata varied by source and participant and was provided uncurated.

TCRbeta CDR3 regions were amplified from genomic DNA by means of the immunoSEQ Assay, a bias-controlled multiplex PCR. The paper's processing steps were these. Within the assay, amplification of reference gene primers was used to estimate how many nucleated cells each sample contained. To quantify the absolute abundance of each unique TCRbeta CDR3 rearrangement, sequence reads were collapsed and filtered. For each sample, productive Simpson clonality was calculated by taking the square root of Simpson's diversity index across productive rearrangements. In its TCRdb copy, this immuneACCESS table keeps in-frame sequences only and misses some clones. Where compared with another copy, unresolved V genes explain less than half of these, and the others have no known cause. V and J calls and clone size are as listed in that table; D and trimming were resolved from the DNA. The sample yields approximately 260,000 clones; 88% were counted once. The ten largest make up 10% of the sample.

Reading from cysteine to phenylalanine, the CDR3 counts 14 amino acids. This entry keeps only the CDR3 DNA: 42 bases, framed from base 1. At the junction V is shortened by 4 bases and J by 5 bases, with 15 bases in between. Based on the germline V gene, the CDR1 and CDR2 sequences are SGHRS and YFSETQ. One collaborating source in Seattle enrolled patients while the patients were actively infected and followed the patients over time throughout the course of disease. Collaborating institutions collected whole blood in K2EDTA tubes following their own protocols. Collaborator samples were shipped for TCRbeta analysis as frozen whole blood, isolated PBMCs, or DNA extracted from either sample type.

The source of this sequence is a woman in her seventies with COVID-19, enrolled during active disease. The chain couples TRBV5-1 to TRBJ1-1; TRBD1 is a possible D gene, resting on 6 matching bases. The source material was peripheral blood. The bases read TGCGCCAGCAGCCAAATCGACAGGATGACTGAAGCTTTCTTT. The resulting protein is CASSQIDRMTEAFF. When the CDR3 is completed using the reference TRBV5-1 and TRBJ1-1 genes on either side, the full variable domain is KAGVTQTPRYLIKTRGQQVTLSCSPISGHRSVSWYQQTPGQGLQFLFEYFSETQRNKGNFPGRFSGRQFSNSRSEMNVSTLELGDSALYLCASSQIDRMTEAFFGQGTRLTVV.